This T cell receptor beta chain was captured by sequencing in a study of CD4 T cells in relation to SARS-CoV-2 and coronaviruses (dated by TCRdb to the early 2020s). Regarding the study in general: In the ViraFEST assay, PBMCs were cultured with antigen for under 13 days, after which TCR beta CDR3s were sequenced to identify antigen-specific clonal expansions. An HIV-1 Nef peptide pool or a no-peptide culture served as the negative reference condition. Patient-derived lymphoblastoid cell lines were used to map the HLA restriction of shared crossreactive spike epitopes. At the level of individual TCR clonotypes, the study measured memory CD4+ T cell crossreactivity between SARS-CoV-2 spike protein and common cold coronavirus spike proteins. The Adaptive Biotechnologies TCR-sequencing kit was used for samples from three pre-COVID donors and for the naive versus memory experiments, whereas the other data were Illumina-based. Expansion assays from other donors in the study were sequenced with a different, Illumina-based TCR-beta assay.

CD4+ T cells from unexposed donors were collected before the COVID-19 pandemic (2011-2018). The EasySep CD4+ T cell isolation kit was used to isolate CD4+ T cells once the cultures had run for about 10 days. As cell numbers permitted, CD4+ T cells from unexposed donors were tested for reactivity to SARS-CoV-2 S and N and to four common cold coronavirus spike pools. PBMCs were cultured at under 2.5 million per well in IMDM supplemented with around 5.3% human AB serum and 7.5 to 10 IU/ml IL-2. Half of the culture medium was replaced with fresh IL-2-containing medium on days 3 and 7. Each peptide culture condition was generally run in triplicate replicate wells. The leukapheresis product for the unexposed donors was obtained through commercial purchase. Ficoll-Paque PLUS gradient centrifugation was used to isolate PBMCs from either whole blood or leukapheresis product. PBMCs were either cryopreserved at -140°C or used fresh in the expansion assay. The QIAamp Micro DNA Kit was used to extract genomic DNA from the CD4+ T cells.

This clone has more than one count but fewer than ten. The antigen this receptor binds is unknown. Per-base qualities were not stored, and no clone one base away is much larger. Libraries came from the immunoSEQ multiplex PCR assay. Per the authors' processing: During preprocessing, nonproductive sequences were discarded, as were any CDR3s that did not begin with C, did not end with F or W, or were shorter than 7 amino acids. Antigen-specific clonotypes were called with the MANAFEST web app, based on expansion relative to reference and other culture wells. A clone was considered positive if significant expansion relative to the reference culture was observed in 2 of 3 replicate wells at an FDR below 0.05. To be called positive, a clone also had to show significant expansion compared with every other tandem well and an odds ratio greater than 5. CDR3 homology was quantified as pairwise Levenshtein distance, calculated with the stringdist R package after three terminal residues were trimmed from each end. Imported from immuneACCESS, the table was reduced by TCRdb to in-frame sequences with V and J called. These copies leave out some clones; in studies compared against another copy, an unresolved V gene accounts for under half, and the cause of the remainder is not known. Clone size and V and J calls were adopted from that table, with D and trimming inferred from the DNA. The sample profile shows tens of thousands of clones; more than 60% of them were found once. The ten largest clones capture 15% to 20% of the sample.

Results and caveats for the whole study, not just this receptor: Memory CD4+ clonotypes crossrecognizing SARS-CoV-2 and at least one common cold coronavirus spike were found in approximately 65% of donors. No donor contributed both pre-pandemic and post-infection samples, which limited tracing the source of pre-existing responses. The study was limited by small numbers of patients and tested TCRs. Compared with monoreactive clones, crossreactive clones had significantly weaker SARS-CoV-2-driven expansion, a result consistent with antigenic imprinting. Because the crossreactivity analysis focused on spike protein, crossreactivity against other viral proteins was not assessed.

Sequences SGDLS (CDR1) and YYNGEE (CDR2) are obtained from the germline V gene. V is pared back by 10 bases and J by 4 bases, with 17 bases lying between the germline termini. The CDR3 numbers 13 residues from cysteine through phenylalanine. CDR3 DNA only is kept here, 39 bases in frame from base 1. The sequenced material came from CD4+ T cells from PBMCs, cultured in vitro. The receptor's source is a human donor in good health. This chain joins TRBV9 to TRBJ1-1; the D gene cannot be resolved reliably. The DNA sequence reads TGTGCCCCCAGAGCGGGCAGGAGCACTGAAGCTTTCTTT. Its translation reads: CAPRAGRSTEAFF.